This TCR beta chain was recorded in a study of cytomegalovirus exposure and HLA in healthy donors. The CDR3 runs to 19 residues. V lost 4 bases, J lost 5 bases, and 27 bases lay in between. Germline V gene lookup returns CDR1 SGHRS and CDR2 YFSETQ. The PCR used 60 Vbeta and 13 Jbeta primers. The data were produced by immunoSEQ multiplex PCR, yet TCRdb's version contains in-frame clones alone and is incomplete. This listing includes some 160,000 clones. The rearrangement links TRBV5-1 to TRBJ2-2; D not resolved. The origin of this receptor is a man aged 25-45 years in good health and CMV-seronegative. Sample: PBMCs. This CDR3 is CASSPPSSVFHGETGELFF. CDR3 sequence (DNA): TGCGCCAGCAGCCCCCCCAGTTCGGTCTTCCACGGAGAAACCGGGGAGCTGTTTTTT.